The sequence of this T cell receptor beta chain was determined in a study of cytotoxic CD8 clonotypes in ibrutinib-treated CLL. The overall study: The subjects consisted of 11 relapsed/refractory and some 15 treatment-naive individuals, with roughly 17 IGHV unmutated. Response sampling took place at median about 12 months of treatment, range 6 to 36. Study results and caveats: Baseline levels were approached again at progression, after clonality had risen at ibrutinib response. Clonality (at baseline) was higher than in age-matched healthy donors and tracked circulating CD8+ T-cell counts.

On this clone itself: Its specificity is unknown.

Germline assignment: CDR1 LNHDA and CDR2 SQIVND (reference sequence). V lost 3 bases and J lost 8, with 10 bases in between. The CDR3 totals 13 residues. This table comes from immunoSEQ multiplex PCR, and its TCRdb copy is limited to in-frame clones, with some not included. This sample has hundreds of thousands of clones; 80% occur once, and the top ten carry 6.7%. The sample was PBMCs, taken before ibrutinib treatment. The chain combines TRBV19 with TRBJ1-4; D is undetermined. This receptor was identified in a human donor with chronic lymphocytic leukemia. The CDR3, as DNA: TGTGCCAGTAGTATCGGAACAGCAGAAAAACTGTTTTTT. It yields the protein CASSIGTAEKLFF.